Presented here are 23 T cell receptor beta chains from one specimen sequenced in a study of identifying expanded T cells in peripheral blood. Only in-frame clones appear in the TCRdb table, and some are missing; sequencing was by immunoSEQ multiplex PCR. The sample yields about 90,000 clones, 88% seen once. The source material was blood. The receptors here all came from a person aged 18-70 years in good health.

This rearrangement joins TRBV18 to TRBJ1-2; no definite D call. V was pared by 0 bases and J by 7 bases, with 12 bases between. CDR1 KGHSH and CDR2 LQKENI come from the germline V gene. This CDR3 is 14 amino acids long. In DNA, the CDR3 is TGTGCCAGCTCACCACCGGGAAGGCGGAGTGGCTACACCTTC. It encodes CASSPPGRRSGYTF.

Judged by abundance, this clone is medium-sized. V is TRBV7-3 and J is TRBJ2-2; TRBD1 matches at 9 bases. Trimming cost V 2 bases and J 5 bases; bases outside gene matches: 3. The CDR3 has 15 amino acids. CDR1 SGHTA and CDR2 FQGTGA come from the germline V gene. The CDR3 loop reads CASSLGQGWTGELFF. The DNA for the CDR3 is TGTGCCAGCAGCTTAGGACAGGGGTGGACCGGGGAGCTGTTTTTT. Complete variable domain (other parts from reference TRBV7-3 and TRBJ2-2): GAGVSQTPSNKVTEKGKYVELRCDPISGHTALYWYRQSLGQGPEFLIYFQGTGAADDSGLPNDRFFAVRPEGSVSTLKIQRTERGDSAVYLCASSLGQGWTGELFFGEGSRLTVL.

The rearrangement uses TRBV5-1 and TRBJ2-3; 10 bases are a match to TRBD2. The CDR3 is made up of 17 amino acids. With V trimmed by 0 bases and J by 5 bases, 9 bases remained unmatched. Germline assignment: CDR1 SGHRS and CDR2 YFSETQ. The CDR3 DNA reads as TGCGCCAGCAGCTTGGAGGGTAGCGGGGGGAGCGGAGATACGCAGTATTTT. As protein: CASSLEGSGGSGDTQYF.

The chain employs TRBV30 and TRBJ2-2; 8 nucleotides line up with TRBD2. The CDR3 totals 11 residues. Germline CDR1 reads GTSNPN; CDR2 reads SVGIG (reference sequence). The V segment lost 8 bases and the J segment 6 bases; nucleotides outside the gene matches: 2. CDR3 sequence reads: CARAGAGELFF. In nucleotides, the CDR3 is TGTGCCCGAGCGGGAGCCGGGGAGCTGTTTTTT.

V gene TRBV7-6 combines with J gene TRBJ2-7; 8 bases are a match to TRBD1. From germline, CDR1 is SGHVS and CDR2 FNYEAQ. CDR3 length: 15 amino acids. The ends lost 2 bases at V and 5 bases at J; junction bases unmatched: 8. In DNA form, the CDR3 reads TGTGCCAGCAGCTTAACGGCCGACAGGGGAGACGAGCAGTACTTC. It yields the protein CASSLTADRGDEQYF.

This rearrangement joins TRBV6-5 to TRBJ2-1, with 7 bases matching TRBD2. CDR1 and CDR2 (germline): MNHEY, SVGAGI. V shed 0 bases and J 7 bases; nucleotides not matched to a gene: 6. This CDR3 spans 15 amino acids. CDR3: CASSYSGLGENEQFF. In nucleotides, the CDR3 is TGTGCCAGCAGTTACTCTGGACTAGGGGAAAATGAGCAGTTCTTC.

The chain is built from TRBV18 and TRBJ1-3; the match to TRBD1 covers 7 bases. This CDR3 is 16 amino acids long. Unmatched junction bases numbered 5, after V lost 3 bases and J lost 0 bases. The germline gives CDR1 KGHSH, CDR2 LQKENI. The CDR3 loop reads CASSPRQGSSGNTIYF. Written as DNA, the CDR3 is TGTGCCAGCTCACCGAGACAGGGATCCTCTGGAAACACCATATATTTT.

CDR3: CASSLTGGLRTDTQYF. CDR3 bases: TGTGCCAGCAGCCTCACAGGGGGTTTGAGGACAGATACGCAGTATTTT. The chain has TRBV5-8 and TRBJ2-3; TRBD1 matches 8 bases. CDR1 and CDR2 (germline): SGHTS, YDEGEE. There are 16 residues in the CDR3. The ends lost 4 bases at V and 3 bases at J; junction bases unmatched: 10.

This clone has a single count. CDR3 region: CASSLASNTGELFF. In DNA form, the CDR3 reads TGTGCCAGCAGCTTAGCCTCGAACACCGGGGAGCTGTTTTTT. This sequence joins TRBV11-3 and TRBJ2-2; D ambiguous. Germline V CDR1 and CDR2: SGHNT, YENEEA. V lost 1 base to trimming and J lost 0 bases, with 3 bases between them. CDR3 length: 14 amino acids.

The chain couples TRBV5-1 to TRBJ2-5; TRBD1 matches 9 bases. The germline V gene encodes CDR1 SGHRS and CDR2 YFSETQ. The CDR3 runs 15 residues. V gave up 0 bases and J gave up 5 bases; unmatched junction bases: 5. CDR3 in DNA: TGCGCCAGCAGCTTGGCCACAGGGGGCAGGGAGACCCAGTACTTC. Residues: CASSLATGGRETQYF. The entire variable domain, with the rest obtained from reference TRBV5-1 and TRBJ2-5, is as follows: KAGVTQTPRYLIKTRGQQVTLSCSPISGHRSVSWYQQTPGQGLQFLFEYFSETQRNKGNFPGRFSGRQFSNSRSEMNVSTLELGDSALYLCASSLATGGRETQYFGPGTRLLVL.

V and J are TRBV28 and TRBJ2-7, with 9 bases aligning to TRBD1. CDR1 is MDHEN, CDR2 SYDVKM, per germline. V was clipped by 5 bases and J by 5 bases; unmatched bases: 7. The CDR3 contains 14 residues. The DNA for the CDR3 is TGTGCCAGCAGTACCGGGACAGGGTCACACGAGCAGTACTTC. It is translated as CASSTGTGSHEQYF.

This clone turned up a few times. For the CDR3, the DNA is TGTGCCAGTAGTAGCGGATTGGGCTACGAGCAGTACTTC. Translating gives CASSSGLGYEQYF. The genes are TRBV19 and TRBJ2-7; D not resolved. Per the germline V gene, CDR1 is LNHDA and CDR2 is SQIVND (reference sequence). V dropped 4 bases and J dropped 3 bases, with 10 bases sitting between them. The CDR3 extends over 13 amino acids.

This sequence joins TRBV7-9 and TRBJ1-2; D is ambiguous. Per germline, CDR1 SEHNR and CDR2 FQNEAQ (reference sequence). The CDR3 is 12 amino acids. V gave up 4 bases and J gave up 7 bases, with 10 bases separating them. CDR3 nucleotides: TGTGCCAGCAGCTCTAGCCCTTCTGGCTACACCTTC. It specifies CASSSSPSGYTF.

This clone was detected a few times. CDR3 amino acids: CASSLGTVSGNTIYF. The CDR3 coding sequence is TGTGCCAGCAGCTTAGGTACCGTCTCTGGAAACACCATATATTTT. The chain uses TRBV7-2 and TRBJ1-3; D gene uncertain. Germline CDR1 reads SGHTA; CDR2 reads FQGNSA. The CDR3 runs to 15 residues. V dropped 1 base and J dropped 0 bases, with 7 bases sitting between them. The full variable domain, with the rest looked up from reference TRBV7-2 and TRBJ1-3, is GAGVSQSPSNKVTEKGKDVELRCDPISGHTALYWYRQSLGQGLEFLIYFQGNSAPDKSGLPSDRFSAERTGGSVSTLTIQRTQQEDSAVYLCASSLGTVSGNTIYFGEGSWLTVV.

The chain couples TRBV30 to TRBJ1-1, with D perhaps matching TRBD1 (5 bases). V lost 6 bases and J lost 4, with 12 bases in between. Germline CDR1 GTSNPN, CDR2 SVGIG (reference sequence). The CDR3 covers 12 residues. The CDR3 DNA sequence: TGTGCCTGTCAGTTGGGGGGCACTGAAGCTTTCTTT. Its protein is CACQLGGTEAFF.

CDR3 coding DNA: TGCAGCGTTGAATCCCTTTTGGAGGACCACCCCTATGGCTACACCTTC. Protein: CSVESLLEDHPYGYTF. The gene calls are TRBV29-1 and TRBJ1-2; D is ambiguous. The CDR3 consists of 16 residues. Germline CDR1 SQVTM, CDR2 ANQGSEA. V lost 2 bases and J lost 4, with 20 bases in between.

The chain carries TRBV3-1 (or the pseudogene TRBV3-2) and TRBJ2-2; D unresolved. V shed 8 bases and J shed 6 bases, with 1 base lying between them. In germline, CDR1 is LGHDT, CDR2 YNNKEL (reference sequence). The CDR3 totals 9 residues. The CDR3 region is CASPGELFF. The CDR3 DNA reads TGTGCCAGCCCCGGGGAGCTGTTTTTT.

The chain has TRBV4-3 and TRBJ2-7; 8 nucleotides align to TRBD2. Germline lookup yields CDR1 LGHNA and CDR2 YSLEER. The CDR3 contains 14 residues. The V segment lost 4 bases and the J segment 5 bases; nucleotides outside the gene matches: 7. The CDR3 protein is CASSPWTSHHEQYF. The CDR3 region has the DNA TGCGCCAGCAGCCCTTGGACTAGCCACCACGAGCAGTACTTC.

V and J are TRBV6-1 and TRBJ1-5, with D perhaps TRBD1 (6 bases). In germline, CDR1 is MNHNS, CDR2 SASEGT. The CDR3 extends over 16 amino acids. V was pared by 4 bases and J by 7 bases, with 20 bases between. The chain's CDR3 is CASSARGSGLRQPQHF. For the CDR3, the DNA is TGTGCCAGCAGTGCCAGGGGTTCGGGGTTGAGACAGCCCCAGCATTTT.

Here the CDR3 reads CASSHRDSNEKLFF. The CDR3 DNA sequence: TGTGCCAGCAGTCACCGGGACAGTAATGAAAAACTGTTTTTT. The rearrangement uses TRBV7-9 and TRBJ1-4; the match to TRBD1 covers 7 bases. The ends lost 6 bases at V and 4 bases at J; junction bases unmatched: 5. Per germline, CDR1 SEHNR and CDR2 FQNEAQ (reference sequence). The CDR3 consists of 14 residues.

The chain is built from TRBV6-5 and TRBJ1-5; TRBD1 matches at 10 bases. V lost 0 bases to trimming and J lost 5 bases; unmatched junction nucleotides: 1. The length of the CDR3 is 15 residues. Germline V CDR1 and CDR2: MNHEY, SVGAGI. DNA of the CDR3: TGTGCCAGCAGTTACTCAGGGACAGGGGATCAGCCCCAGCATTTT. Amino acid sequence: CASSYSGTGDQPQHF.

V is TRBV7-2 and J is TRBJ2-1; no definite D call. CDR3 length equals 12 residues. The germline CDR1 and CDR2 sequences are SGHTA and FQGNSA. V shed 1 base and J shed 10 bases, with 8 bases lying between them. This CDR3 is CASSLVGLEQFF. CDR3 nucleotide sequence: TGTGCCAGCAGCTTAGTGGGGTTGGAGCAGTTCTTC.

This sequence joins TRBV7-2 and TRBJ1-2; TRBD1 agrees at 8 bases. Germline loops: CDR1 SGHTA, CDR2 FQGNSA. V trimming: 1 base; J trimming: 6 bases; junction bases outside the gene matches: 10. CDR3 length: 16 amino acids. CDR3 nucleotide sequence: TGTGCCAGCAGCTTAGGAGGGGGCCAGGGGGCGAATGGCTACACCTTC. Translated, it gives CASSLGGGQGANGYTF.